A single sample is the source of the 12 T cell receptor beta chains below, sequenced in a study of blood T cell repertoires in COVID-19. TCRdb's copy holds only in-frame clones and misses some; the assay was immunoSEQ multiplex PCR. The sample lists 90,000 to 150,000 clones; less than 80% were seen once. Specimen: peripheral blood. These TCRs come from a man aged 45-65 years with acute or convalescent COVID-19.

This clone was seen only once. The genes are TRBV9 and TRBJ2-7, with a tentative D call TRBD2 (6 bases). The CDR3 has 17 residues. Germline CDR1 is SGDLS and CDR2 is YYNGEE. V was clipped by 4 bases and J by 0 bases, with 20 bases between them. CDR3 nucleotides: TGTGCCAGCAGCCCAAGCGGCGGGACTCTAAGCTCCTACGAGCAGTACTTC. This encodes CASSPSGGTLSSYEQYF.

The chain joins TRBV29-1 to TRBJ2-3, with 7 positions matching TRBD1. Per germline, CDR1 SQVTM and CDR2 ANQGSEA. The CDR3 contains 14 residues. V shed 8 bases, J shed 2 bases, and the junction held 10 bases outside the gene matches. The CDR3 sequence is CSSSTGILTDTQYF. In DNA, the CDR3 is TGCAGCTCATCGACAGGGATCCTCACAGATACGCAGTATTTT.

The genes are TRBV19 and TRBJ1-6; D is uncertain. Trimming removed 6 bases from V and 0 bases from J, with 9 bases in between. There are 15 residues in the CDR3. Per the germline V gene, CDR1 is LNHDA and CDR2 is SQIVND (reference sequence). CDR3 DNA sequence: TGTGCCAGTAGACAAGACAACTCCTATAATTCACCCCTCCACTTT. Encoded protein: CASRQDNSYNSPLHF.

CDR3 DNA: TGTGCCAGCAGTGCCGCAGGGGAGACTAACTATGGCTACACCTTC. Translating it yields CASSAAGETNYGYTF. V gene TRBV6-1 combines with J gene TRBJ1-2; TRBD1 might be the D (6 bases). The CDR3 covers 15 residues. In germline, CDR1 is MNHNS, CDR2 SASEGT. Trimming removed 4 bases from V and 0 bases from J, with 12 bases in between.

The chain has TRBV11-1 and TRBJ1-5; D gene uncertain. Deletions cut 4 bases from V and 0 bases from J, with 13 bases between. Germline CDR1 is SGHAT and CDR2 is FQDESV (reference sequence). This CDR3 has 16 residues. CDR3 in amino acids: CASSYKSNYSNQPQHF. In nucleotides, the CDR3 is TGTGCCAGCAGCTATAAGTCAAACTATAGCAATCAGCCCCAGCATTTT.

The rearrangement joins TRBV9 to TRBJ2-1; 12 bases agree with TRBD2. V shed 0 bases and J 5 bases; nucleotides not matched to a gene: 6. This CDR3 region has 17 residues. The germline CDR1 and CDR2 sequences are SGDLS and YYNGEE. The CDR3 protein is CASSVELAGGTDNEQFF. The CDR3, as DNA: TGTGCCAGCAGCGTAGAACTAGCGGGAGGAACGGACAATGAGCAGTTCTTC. Supplemented by reference TRBV9 and TRBJ2-1, the full variable domain reads DSGVTQTPKHLITATGQRVTLRCSPRSGDLSVYWYQQSLDQGLQFLIQYYNGEERAKGNILERFSAQQFPDLHSELNLSSLELGDSALYFCASSVELAGGTDNEQFFGPGTRLTVL.

This chain links TRBV18 with TRBJ2-7, with 9 bases aligning to TRBD1. This CDR3 is built from 13 residues. CDR1 KGHSH and CDR2 LQKENI come from the germline V gene. Trimming took 3 bases from V and 6 from J; bases not matched to a gene: 3. The CDR3 DNA follows: TGTGCCAGCTCACCGGGACAGGGTACCGAGCAGTACTTC. Residues: CASSPGQGTEQYF.

V and J are TRBV4-1 and TRBJ1-2, with TRBD1 identical over 8 bases. Trimming removed 0 bases from V and 6 bases from J; junction bases left unmatched: 6. Germline CDR1 and CDR2: MGHRA and YSYEKL. The CDR3 has 15 residues. The CDR3 DNA follows: TGCGCCAGCAGCCAAGATTTAGGACAGGGTGATGGCTACACCTTC. Its translation is CASSQDLGQGDGYTF.

This chain connects TRBV10-3 to TRBJ2-1; D perhaps matches TRBD1 (6 bases). The CDR3 consists of 13 residues. In germline, CDR1 is ENHRY, CDR2 SYGVKD. V was pared by 0 bases and J by 10 bases, with 10 bases between. The DNA of the CDR3 is TGTGCCATCAGTGAGTCCAACAGGGACGAGCAGTTCTTC. This codes for CAISESNRDEQFF.

The genes are TRBV13 and TRBJ1-1; D uncertain. V lost 8 bases and J 6 bases, leaving 16 bases between the germline ends. There are 13 residues in the CDR3. Germline-derived CDR1 and CDR2 are PRHDT and FYEKMQ (reference sequence). CDR3 loop: CASAGSESPEAFF. The CDR3 nucleotides are TGTGCCAGCGCCGGGTCAGAAAGCCCTGAAGCTTTCTTT.

V usage is TRBV13 and J usage is TRBJ2-7; possible D gene TRBD2, 6 bases. The CDR3 sequence is 14 residues long. Trimming took 5 bases from V and 5 from J, leaving 16 bases between them. Germline values: CDR1 PRHDT, CDR2 FYEKMQ (reference sequence). The CDR3 region has the DNA TGTGCCAGCAGCCTCCGGGACTTCCGTAACGAGCAGTACTTC. Residues: CASSLRDFRNEQYF.

This clone was counted a few times. The V and J genes are TRBV11-3 and TRBJ1-1; 9 bases line up with TRBD1. Germline CDR1 SGHNT, CDR2 YENEEA. This CDR3 has 16 residues. J gave up 5 bases and V 1 base, and 8 bases lay outside the gene matches. CDR3 sequence reads: CASSLGGTGTITEAFF. The DNA of the CDR3 is TGTGCCAGCAGCTTAGGGGGGACAGGGACGATAACTGAAGCTTTCTTT.